Listed below are T cell receptor beta chains from one sample, sequenced in a study of OX40 agonist ivuxolimab in advanced cancers. Some clones are missing from TCRdb's copy, which holds only in-frame ones; the method was immunoSEQ multiplex PCR. Here the sample spans about 60,000 clones, 85% being singletons. Sequences were derived from CD4+ or CD8+ T cells sorted from blood, sampled in a trial of the OX40 agonist ivuxolimab. These TCRs come from an adult with an advanced solid tumor such as melanoma, head and neck, liver or kidney cancer. The conserved cysteine and the conserved F or W are not part of the CDR3 here.

V gene: TRBV19; J gene: TRBJ2-7; CDR3 protein: ASKTAVGSYEQY
V gene: TRBV6-4; J gene: TRBJ2-6; CDR3 protein: ASVGSPRQSRANVLT
V gene: TRBV28; J gene: TRBJ2-3; CDR3 protein: ASSFLITDTQY
V gene: TRBV5-1; J gene: TRBJ2-1; CDR3 protein: ASSLGPLDEQF
V gene: TRBV29-1; J gene: TRBJ2-2; CDR3 protein: SVEDLGGATGELF
V gene: TRBV2; J gene: TRBJ2-3; CDR3 protein: ASSENPGTSDTQY
V gene: TRBV7-2; J gene: TRBJ1-1; CDR3 protein: ASSLGGGLEAF
V gene: TRBV11-2; J gene: TRBJ1-4; CDR3 protein: ASSSTGFVEKLF
V gene: TRBV5-1; J gene: TRBJ2-1; CDR3 protein: ASSFYPTSGTRDEQF
V gene: TRBV7-9; J gene: TRBJ2-2; CDR3 protein: ASSLEALGAGELF
V gene: TRBV7-9; J gene: TRBJ2-5; CDR3 protein: ASSLKRTQETQY
V gene: TRBV28; J gene: TRBJ2-5; CDR3 protein: ASSWGQGPETQY
V gene: TRBV6-5; J gene: TRBJ2-2; CDR3 protein: ASKFFRENTGELF
V gene: TRBV19; J gene: TRBJ2-7; CDR3 protein: ASSIQGTGEQY
V gene: TRBV19; J gene: TRBJ2-3; CDR3 protein: ASVLSSSTDTQY
V gene: TRBV6-5; J gene: TRBJ2-5; CDR3 protein: ASGRLAEETQY
V gene: TRBV6-1; J gene: TRBJ1-3; CDR3 protein: ASSRGNTIY
V gene: TRBV2; J gene: TRBJ2-3; CDR3 protein: ASSERSSSTDTQY
V gene: TRBV7-9; J gene: TRBJ1-1; CDR3 protein: ASSWVRGGPMNTEAF
V gene: TRBV10-2; J gene: TRBJ2-3; CDR3 protein: ASQRGVTDTQY
V gene: TRBV7-9; J gene: TRBJ1-6; CDR3 protein: ASSRGQDNSPLH
V gene: TRBV7-3; J gene: TRBJ2-2; CDR3 protein: ASSQGTGGNTGELF
V gene: TRBV19; J gene: TRBJ2-2; CDR3 protein: ASSGVVTGELF
V gene: TRBV28; J gene: TRBJ2-2; CDR3 protein: ASSTGLTNTGELF
V gene: TRBV4-1; J gene: TRBJ2-1; CDR3 protein: ASSQGWGGAATRTNEQF
V gene: TRBV5-1; J gene: TRBJ2-2; CDR3 protein: ASSGSSWTGELF
V gene: TRBV29-1; J gene: TRBJ2-5; CDR3 protein: SALTGGAGETQY